This is a list of T cell receptor beta chains from one sample in a study of T cell responses to AZD1222 COVID-19 vaccine. The table came from immunoSEQ multiplex PCR; TCRdb's copy has only in-frame clones and leaves some out. In the table there are some 180,000 clones, over 80% of which are singletons. Specimen: peripheral blood, collected on day 0 of AZD1222 vaccination. Source of these receptors: an adult in good health. The CDR3 runs from the conserved cysteine through the conserved F or W. The D gene is left open where the match is weak. The listing skips clone size in some rows; elsewhere it reads once, few, many or a size class.

v_call,j_call,clone_size,d_call,cdr3_nt,cdr3_aa
TRBV4-1,TRBJ1-1,NA,NA,TGCGCCAGCAGCTTTTTTAAAGGGAACACTGAAGCTTTCTTT,CASSFFKGNTEAFF
TRBV2,TRBJ1-2,NA,NA,TGTGCCAGCAGAGTGAGTGGCAGACTTTCCTACACCTTC,CASRVSGRLSYTF
TRBV18,TRBJ1-1,once,NA,TGTGCCAGCTCACTAAATAACCTTAACACTGAAGCTTTCTTT,CASSLNNLNTEAFF
TRBV12-3/TRBV12-4,TRBJ2-3,NA,NA,TGTGCCAGCAGAGTCCATAGCACAGATACGCAGTATTTT,CASRVHSTDTQYF
TRBV6-2/TRBV6-3,TRBJ2-1,NA,TRBD2,TGTGCCAGCAGTTACTCTGGGACTAGCGGGTCCTACAATGAGCAGTTCTTC,CASSYSGTSGSYNEQFF
TRBV28,TRBJ1-2,NA,TRBD1,TGTGCCAGCAGTTTGGGGCAGGGGGTGGTTGGCTACACCTTC,CASSLGQGVVGYTF
TRBV6-1,TRBJ1-1,once,TRBD1,TGTGCCAGCAGTGTAGAGACAGGGGGCGTGAACACTGAAGCTTTCTTT,CASSVETGGVNTEAFF
TRBV19,TRBJ2-1,NA,NA,TGTGCCAGTATGGTTCAGCGGACAAGCTCCTACAATGAGCAGTTCTTC,CASMVQRTSSYNEQFF
TRBV28,TRBJ2-5,NA,NA,TGTGCCAGCAGTTTAAGGGCCGTGGAGACCCAGTACTTC,CASSLRAVETQYF
TRBV1,TRBJ2-1,NA,NA,TGCACCAGCAGCCAAGACAAACGCACAGGTTCCCCCTACAATGAGCAGTTCTTC,CTSSQDKRTGSPYNEQFF
TRBV10-1,TRBJ2-3,once,NA,TGCGCCAGCAGCAGAGGGGATACGCAGTATTTT,CASSRGDTQYF
TRBV5-1,TRBJ1-3,NA,NA,TGCGCCAGCAGCTTGGGGACACAACTTCTCTCTGGAAACACCATATATTTT,CASSLGTQLLSGNTIYF
TRBV12-5,TRBJ2-3,NA,TRBD1,TGTGCTAGTGGTTTAGGGCAGGGGGTAGATACGCAGTATTTT,CASGLGQGVDTQYF
TRBV18,TRBJ1-2,NA,NA,TGTGCCAGCTCACCCGGGACCGGCAGTGGCTACACCTTC,CASSPGTGSGYTF
TRBV19,TRBJ1-2,NA,TRBD1,TGTGCCAGTAGTCCCGGGACAGGGGGTGTCTATGGCTACACCTTC,CASSPGTGGVYGYTF
TRBV28,TRBJ2-5,NA,NA,TGTGCCAGCAGCCCAGGGTTCGGGGAGACCCAGTACTTC,CASSPGFGETQYF
TRBV4-2,TRBJ2-1,NA,NA,TGTGCCAGCAGCCAAGCGGGTACGGGAAACCCGGATGAGCAGTTCTTC,CASSQAGTGNPDEQFF
TRBV5-5,TRBJ2-3,NA,TRBD1,TGTGCCAGCAGCTCGGGACAGGACGTCCATACGCAGTATTTT,CASSSGQDVHTQYF
TRBV11-2,TRBJ1-5,NA,NA,TGTGCCAGCAGCTTCCCGGACAATCAGCCCCAGCATTTT,CASSFPDNQPQHF
TRBV7-2,TRBJ2-7,once,NA,TGTGCCAGCAGCTCCCAACCCAGAGGCGGACGAGTGAGAGAGCAGTACTTC,CASSSQPRGGRVREQYF
TRBV6-5,TRBJ2-7,NA,NA,TGTGCCAGCAGTTACGGCTTTCTTACAGACCACGAGCAGTACTTC,CASSYGFLTDHEQYF
TRBV30,TRBJ1-2,once,TRBD1,TGTGCCTGGAGTGTACGCGGGACAGGGGTCCATGGCTACACCTTC,CAWSVRGTGVHGYTF
TRBV30,TRBJ1-3,NA,NA,TGTGCCTGGAGTGTACTGGGGGGTTCTGGAAACACCATATATTTT,CAWSVLGGSGNTIYF
TRBV9,TRBJ2-7,NA,NA,TGTGCCAGCAGCGTAGAGCAGGGGTACGAGCAGTACTTC,CASSVEQGYEQYF
TRBV28,TRBJ2-3,NA,NA,TGTGCCAGCGAAGACTCTAGCACAGATACGCAGTATTTT,CASEDSSTDTQYF
TRBV3-1/TRBV3-2,TRBJ1-5,NA,NA,TGTGCCAGCAGCCTGGCGGGGGTCAACAATCAGCCCCAGCATTTT,CASSLAGVNNQPQHF
TRBV19,TRBJ2-3,NA,NA,TGTGCCAGTAGTATAGATCGTGGTCAGGCAGCAGATACGCAGTATTTT,CASSIDRGQAADTQYF
TRBV28,TRBJ1-5,NA,NA,TGTGCCAGCAGTTCCCGGGAGGCTGGAGTAATGAATCAGCCCCAGCATTTT,CASSSREAGVMNQPQHF
TRBV25-1,TRBJ2-7,NA,NA,TGTGCCAGCAGTGAACCGGCAGTAGCCAACGAGCAGTACTTC,CASSEPAVANEQYF
TRBV6-2/TRBV6-3,TRBJ1-2,NA,NA,TGTGCCAGCAGTTATTCCGGACAGCCCTATGGCTACACCTTC,CASSYSGQPYGYTF
TRBV19,TRBJ2-1,NA,NA,TGTGCCAGTAGTACCAGCGGGTCCTCCTACAATGAGCAGTTCTTC,CASSTSGSSYNEQFF
TRBV28,TRBJ2-7,NA,NA,TGTGCCAGCAGTTCAGGGCGGAACTACGAGCAGTACTTC,CASSSGRNYEQYF
TRBV18,TRBJ2-3,once,NA,TGTGCCAGCTCTCCACTAGCTCTCAGCACAGATACGCAGTATTTT,CASSPLALSTDTQYF
TRBV27,TRBJ1-3,NA,NA,TGTGCCAGCAGGGGGATAGACGGAAACACCATATATTTT,CASRGIDGNTIYF
TRBV9,TRBJ2-2,NA,NA,TGTGCCAGCAGCGTAGCTGGAGGGAACACCGGGGAGCTGTTTTTT,CASSVAGGNTGELFF
TRBV28,TRBJ1-1,few,NA,TGTGCCAGCACCTACCTTGGGGGCCCTACGAACACTGAAGCTTTCTTT,CASTYLGGPTNTEAFF
TRBV5-1,TRBJ1-2,NA,TRBD1,TGCGCCAGCAGCTTGGAATTTAACAGGGGATCTGGCTACACCTTC,CASSLEFNRGSGYTF
TRBV7-9,TRBJ1-1,NA,TRBD1,TGTGCCAGCAGCCCGGGACAGGGGAGGGATGAAGCTTTCTTT,CASSPGQGRDEAFF